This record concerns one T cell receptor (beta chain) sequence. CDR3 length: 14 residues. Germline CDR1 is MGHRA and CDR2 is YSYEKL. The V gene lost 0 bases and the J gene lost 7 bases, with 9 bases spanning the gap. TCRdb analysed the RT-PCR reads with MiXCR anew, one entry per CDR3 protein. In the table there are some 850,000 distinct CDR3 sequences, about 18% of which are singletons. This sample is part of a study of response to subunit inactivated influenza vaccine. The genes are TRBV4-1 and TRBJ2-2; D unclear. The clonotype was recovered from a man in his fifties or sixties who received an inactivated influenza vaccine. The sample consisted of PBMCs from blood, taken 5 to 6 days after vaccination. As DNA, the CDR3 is TGCGCCAGCAGCCAAGATATCCTAGGCGGGGAGCTGTTTTTT. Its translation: CASSQDILGGELFF.